This is a list of T cell receptor beta chains from one sample in a study of cytomegalovirus exposure and HLA in healthy donors. TCRdb keeps only in-frame clones here, not all; method: immunoSEQ multiplex PCR. This sample has around 130,000 clones, with roughly 80% found just once. What was sequenced was PBMCs. These receptors originate from a man aged 25 to 40 in good health and CMV-seronegative. Each CDR3 is given with its conserved first and last residue. The D gene is left open where the match is weak. For some rows the clone size is stated as once, few or many, or as a class when expanded; others skip it.

CASSPQSNQPQHF	TGTGCCAGCTCACCACAGAGTAATCAGCCCCAGCATTTT	TRBJ1-5	NA	NA	TRBV18
CASSLAHLAGPLTDTQYF	TGTGCCAGCAGCTTGGCTCACCTAGCGGGGCCCCTAACAGATACGCAGTATTTT	TRBJ2-3	NA	TRBD2	TRBV7-9
CAWTLLSPAGELFF	TGTGCCTGGACCCTCCTATCCCCTGCCGGGGAGCTGTTTTTT	TRBJ2-2	once	NA	TRBV30
CASSLTYRGTLAGVPYEQYF	TGCGCCAGCAGCTTAACTTACAGGGGAACTCTAGCGGGGGTGCCTTACGAGCAGTACTTC	TRBJ2-7	NA	TRBD2	TRBV5-1
CASSPRGGGCNQPQHF	TGCGCCAGCAGCCCTCGGGGGGGAGGGTGCAATCAGCCCCAGCATTTT	TRBJ1-5	NA	NA	TRBV23-1
CASSLGTGDLNYGYTF	TGTGCCAGCAGCTTAGGGACAGGGGACCTCAACTATGGCTACACCTTC	TRBJ1-2	NA	TRBD1	TRBV11-2
CAISESDRDFQETQYF	TGTGCCATCAGTGAGTCGGACAGGGATTTTCAAGAGACCCAGTACTTC	TRBJ2-5	NA	TRBD1	TRBV10-3
CASSPWGGLGTEAFF	TGTGCCAGCAGCCCATGGGGAGGGCTGGGGACTGAAGCTTTCTTT	TRBJ1-1	NA	NA	TRBV7-2
CASYSPTGELFF	TGTGCCAGCTATTCCCCCACCGGGGAGCTGTTTTTT	TRBJ2-2	NA	NA	TRBV28
CASSQPGSGDGYTF	TGCGCCAGCAGCCAACCGGGCTCAGGGGATGGCTACACCTTC	TRBJ1-2	NA	NA	TRBV4-3
CASSLGANTEAFF	TGTGCCAGCAGCCTAGGAGCGAACACTGAAGCTTTCTTT	TRBJ1-1	NA	NA	TRBV5-4
CASSFSTSHQPQHF	TGTGCCAGCAGCTTTTCCACTTCACATCAGCCCCAGCATTTT	TRBJ1-5	NA	NA	TRBV5-6
CASSIVNPGPRGGYSPLHF	TGTGCCAGCTCAATTGTTAATCCGGGACCTAGGGGAGGCTATTCACCCCTCCACTTT	TRBJ1-6	NA	NA	TRBV18
CASSVGGDWVRVGQFF	TGTGCCAGCAGCGTAGGGGGGGATTGGGTGCGGGTGGGGCAGTTCTTC	TRBJ2-1	NA	NA	TRBV9
CASSEARNTEAFF	TGCGCCAGCAGTGAAGCTCGGAACACTGAAGCTTTCTTT	TRBJ1-1	NA	NA	TRBV10-2
CASSQDPGPRTGDDWRNTEAFF	TGTGCCAGCAGCCAAGATCCAGGGCCTCGGACAGGGGATGATTGGAGGAACACTGAAGCTTTCTTT	TRBJ1-1	NA	TRBD1	TRBV14
CASSIPHGSYEQYF	TGTGCCAGTAGTATTCCCCACGGTTCCTACGAGCAGTACTTC	TRBJ2-7	NA	NA	TRBV19
CASSQERQTTNEKLFF	TGCGCCAGCAGCCAAGAGCGGCAGACAACTAATGAAAAACTGTTTTTT	TRBJ1-4	NA	NA	TRBV4-3
CATLFGAGGHTEAFF	TGTGCCACCCTTTTCGGAGCAGGGGGCCACACTGAAGCTTTCTTT	TRBJ1-1	NA	TRBD1	TRBV2